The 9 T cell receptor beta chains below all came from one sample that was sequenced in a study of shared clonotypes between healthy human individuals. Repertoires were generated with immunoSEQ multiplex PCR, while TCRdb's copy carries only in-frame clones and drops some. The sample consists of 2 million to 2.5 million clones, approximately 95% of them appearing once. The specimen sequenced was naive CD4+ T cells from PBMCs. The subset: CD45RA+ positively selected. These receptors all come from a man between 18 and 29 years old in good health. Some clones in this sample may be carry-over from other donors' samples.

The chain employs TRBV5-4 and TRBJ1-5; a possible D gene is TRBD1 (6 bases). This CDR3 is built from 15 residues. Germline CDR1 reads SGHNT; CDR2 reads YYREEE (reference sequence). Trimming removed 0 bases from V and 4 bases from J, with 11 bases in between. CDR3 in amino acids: CASSLVPGANQPQHF. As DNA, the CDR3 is TGTGCCAGCAGCTTGGTTCCAGGGGCAAATCAGCCCCAGCATTTT.

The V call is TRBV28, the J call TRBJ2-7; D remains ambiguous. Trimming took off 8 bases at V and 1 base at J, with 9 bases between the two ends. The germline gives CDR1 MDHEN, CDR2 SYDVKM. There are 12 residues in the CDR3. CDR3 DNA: TGTGCCAGCCTAGGGAATTCCTACGAGCAGTACTTC. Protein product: CASLGNSYEQYF. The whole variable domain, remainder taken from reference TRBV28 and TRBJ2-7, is DVKVTQSSRYLVKRTGEKVFLECVQDMDHENMFWYRQDPGLGLRLIYFSYDVKMKEKGDIPEGYSVSREKKERFSLILESASTNQTSMYLCASLGNSYEQYFGPGTRLTVT.

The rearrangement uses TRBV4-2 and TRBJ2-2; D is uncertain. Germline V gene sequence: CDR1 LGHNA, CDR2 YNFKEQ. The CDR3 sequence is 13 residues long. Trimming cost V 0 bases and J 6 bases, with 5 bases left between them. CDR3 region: CASSQDAAGELFF. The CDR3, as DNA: TGTGCCAGCAGCCAAGATGCGGCCGGGGAGCTGTTTTTT.

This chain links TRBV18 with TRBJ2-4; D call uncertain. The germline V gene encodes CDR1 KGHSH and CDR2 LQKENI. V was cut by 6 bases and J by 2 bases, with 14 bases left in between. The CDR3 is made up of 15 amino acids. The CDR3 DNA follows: TGTGCCAGCTCGGCCGTCAGTAGCTCCAAAAACATTCAGTACTTC. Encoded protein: CASSAVSSSKNIQYF.

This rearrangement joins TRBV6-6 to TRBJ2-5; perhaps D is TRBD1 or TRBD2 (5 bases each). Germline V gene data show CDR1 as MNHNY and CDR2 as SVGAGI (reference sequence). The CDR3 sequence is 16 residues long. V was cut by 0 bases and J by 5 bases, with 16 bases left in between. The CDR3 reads CASSYSPGQGGETQYF. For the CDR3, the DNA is TGTGCCAGCAGTTACTCACCGGGGCAAGGCGGGGAGACCCAGTACTTC.

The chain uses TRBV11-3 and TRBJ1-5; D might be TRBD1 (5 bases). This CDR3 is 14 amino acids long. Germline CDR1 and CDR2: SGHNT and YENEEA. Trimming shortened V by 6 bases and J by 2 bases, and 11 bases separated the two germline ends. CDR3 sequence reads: CASSSGGGNQPQHF. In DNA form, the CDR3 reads TGTGCCAGCAGTTCGGGGGGAGGCAATCAGCCCCAGCATTTT. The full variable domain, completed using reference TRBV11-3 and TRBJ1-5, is EAGVVQSPRYKIIEKKQPVAFWCNPISGHNTLYWYLQNLGQGPELLIRYENEEAVDDSQLPKDRFSAERLKGVDSTLKIQPAELGDSAVYLCASSSGGGNQPQHFGDGTRLSIL.

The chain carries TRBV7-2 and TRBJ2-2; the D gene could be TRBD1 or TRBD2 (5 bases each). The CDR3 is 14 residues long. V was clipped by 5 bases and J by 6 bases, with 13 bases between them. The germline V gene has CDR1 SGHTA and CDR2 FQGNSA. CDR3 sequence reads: CASSREGVAGELFF. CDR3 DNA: TGTGCCAGCAGCCGGGAAGGGGTGGCCGGGGAGCTGTTTTTT.

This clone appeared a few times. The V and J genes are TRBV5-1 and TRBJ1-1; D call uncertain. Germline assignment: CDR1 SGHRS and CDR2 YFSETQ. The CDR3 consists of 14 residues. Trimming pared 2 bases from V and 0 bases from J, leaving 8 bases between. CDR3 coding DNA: TGCGCCAGCAGCTTCACAGAGATGAACACTGAAGCTTTCTTT. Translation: CASSFTEMNTEAFF.

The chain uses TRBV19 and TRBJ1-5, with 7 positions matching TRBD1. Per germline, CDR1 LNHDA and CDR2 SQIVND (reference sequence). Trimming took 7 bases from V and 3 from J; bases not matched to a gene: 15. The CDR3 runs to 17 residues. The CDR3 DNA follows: TGTGCCAGTATGGGGATTGGGGGAGGGGGCCCCAATCAGCCCCAGCATTTT. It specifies CASMGIGGGGPNQPQHF.